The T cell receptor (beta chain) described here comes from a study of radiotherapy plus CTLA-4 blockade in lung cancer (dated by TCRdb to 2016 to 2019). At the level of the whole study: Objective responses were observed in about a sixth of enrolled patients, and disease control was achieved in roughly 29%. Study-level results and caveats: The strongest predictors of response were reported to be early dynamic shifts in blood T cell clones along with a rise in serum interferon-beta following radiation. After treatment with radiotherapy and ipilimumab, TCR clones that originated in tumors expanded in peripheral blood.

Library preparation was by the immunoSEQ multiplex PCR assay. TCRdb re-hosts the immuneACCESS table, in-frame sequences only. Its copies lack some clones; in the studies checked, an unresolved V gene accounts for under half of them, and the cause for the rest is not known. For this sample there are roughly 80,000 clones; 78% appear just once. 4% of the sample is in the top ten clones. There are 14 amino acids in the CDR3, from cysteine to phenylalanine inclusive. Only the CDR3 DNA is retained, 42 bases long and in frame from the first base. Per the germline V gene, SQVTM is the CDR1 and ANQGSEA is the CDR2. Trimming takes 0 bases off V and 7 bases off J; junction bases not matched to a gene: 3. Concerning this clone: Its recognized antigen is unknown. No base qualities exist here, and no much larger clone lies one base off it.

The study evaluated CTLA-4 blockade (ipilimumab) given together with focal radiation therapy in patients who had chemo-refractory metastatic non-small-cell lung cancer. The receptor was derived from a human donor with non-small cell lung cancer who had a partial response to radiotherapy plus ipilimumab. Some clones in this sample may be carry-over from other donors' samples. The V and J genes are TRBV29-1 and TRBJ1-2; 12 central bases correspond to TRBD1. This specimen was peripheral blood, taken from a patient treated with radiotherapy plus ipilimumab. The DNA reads TGCAGCGTTGAAGAGGGACAGGGGGCCAGTGGCTACACCTTC. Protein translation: CSVEEGQGASGYTF.